The 28 T cell receptor beta chains listed next were all sequenced from one sample in a study of response to subunit inactivated influenza vaccine. TCRdb re-analysed the RT-PCR reads in MiXCR, keeping a single row per CDR3 protein. The sample contains fewer than 700,000 distinct CDR3 sequences, 10% to 15% of which appear only once. This specimen was PBMCs from blood, taken roughly 48 days after vaccination. The receptors originated from a man over 45 who received an inactivated influenza vaccine.

The V gene is TRBV5-6, the J gene TRBJ2-1, with D possibly being TRBD1 or TRBD2 (6 bases each). The CDR3 extends over 18 amino acids. Germline V CDR1 and CDR2: SGHDT, YYEEEE. The germline V and J ends were trimmed by 0 bases and 4 bases, with 20 bases remaining between them. CDR3 sequence (DNA): TGTGCCAGCAGCTTGGCCCCCCAGTCGGGGGCGAGGTACAATGAGCAGTTCTTC. Its translation: CASSLAPQSGARYNEQFF.

The J gene is TRBJ1-1, the V gene TRBV12-3 or TRBV12-4, with TRBD1 as a possible D gene (6 bases). V shed 7 bases and J shed 1 base, with 19 bases lying between them. The CDR3 covers 16 residues. This CDR3 is CASTTRRGGWNTEAFF. For the CDR3, the DNA is TGTGCCAGCACTACTAGGAGGGGGGGGTGGAACACTGAAGCTTTCTTT.

J is TRBJ2-1 and V is TRBV24-1; 14 nucleotides match TRBD2. The germline V gene has CDR1 KGHDR and CDR2 SFDVKD. CDR3 length: 18 residues. The ends lost 3 bases at V and 4 bases at J; junction bases unmatched: 7. This chain's CDR3 is CATSDPTGLAGVYNEQFF. The DNA for the CDR3 is TGTGCCACCAGTGATCCCACGGGACTAGCGGGAGTTTACAATGAGCAGTTCTTC.

The chain uses TRBV9 and TRBJ2-1, with a tentative D call TRBD2 (6 bases). Germline V gene lookup returns CDR1 SGDLS and CDR2 YYNGEE. Trimming stripped 3 bases from V and 10 bases from J, with 11 bases between. The CDR3 is 12 residues long. The CDR3 region has the DNA TGTGCCAGCAGCGGAGCGGGTGAGGAGCAGTTCTTC. Amino acids: CASSGAGEEQFF.

This clonotype occurred many times. This chain joins TRBV9 and TRBJ2-5; TRBD1 agrees at 8 bases. After removal of 0 bases from V and 5 bases from J, the junction contained 6 bases not matched to a gene. This CDR3 spans 15 amino acids. Per the germline V gene, CDR1 is SGDLS and CDR2 is YYNGEE. The CDR3: CASSVDGTGKETQYF. CDR3 bases: TGTGCCAGCAGCGTAGATGGGACAGGCAAGGAGACCCAGTACTTC.

The V and J genes are TRBV7-6 and TRBJ2-6; D unresolved. V was shortened by 3 bases and J by 3 bases, with 12 bases between the two germline ends. The CDR3 loop spans 16 amino acids. Germline assignment: CDR1 SGHVS and CDR2 FNYEAQ. Here the CDR3 DNA reads TGTGCCAGCAGCTTTACCCAGAGCTATGGGGCCAACGTCCTGACTTTC. Residues: CASSFTQSYGANVLTF.

This clonotype was detected only a few times. The chain recombines TRBV5-5 with TRBJ2-2, with 7 bases lining up with TRBD1. V lost 4 bases and J lost 5; bases outside the gene matches: 8. Germline lookup yields CDR1 SGHKS and CDR2 YYEKEE (reference sequence). The CDR3 has 15 residues. The CDR3 region is CASSLGSRGTGELFF. For the CDR3, the DNA is TGTGCCAGCAGCCTCGGAAGCAGGGGGACCGGGGAGCTGTTTTTT.

V is TRBV5-1 and J is TRBJ1-2, with TRBD1 matching 7 bases. The CDR3 is 12 residues long. J lost 10 bases, V lost 0 bases, and 3 bases had no gene match. Germline V CDR1 and CDR2: SGHRS, YFSETQ. CDR3 protein: CASSLEGAYYTF. The CDR3 bases are TGCGCCAGCAGCTTGGAGGGGGCCTACTACACCTTC.

The chain is built from TRBV5-6 and TRBJ2-2; TRBD1 is a possible D gene (5 bases). Germline values: CDR1 SGHDT, CDR2 YYEEEE. V dropped 1 base and J dropped 5 bases, with 9 bases sitting between them. CDR3 length: 14 residues. In DNA form, the CDR3 reads TGTGCCAGCAGCTTGAGGACACATACCGGGGAGCTGTTTTTT. This gives the protein CASSLRTHTGELFF.

The V gene is TRBV6-6, the J gene TRBJ1-1; TRBD1 matches 7 bases. V shed 5 bases, J shed 6 bases, and the junction held 6 bases outside the gene matches. The CDR3 is 13 amino acids. The germline V gene has CDR1 MNHNY and CDR2 SVGAGI (reference sequence). CDR3 sequence: CASSPGQMPEAFF. CDR3 DNA sequence: TGTGCCAGCAGTCCGGGACAGATGCCTGAAGCTTTCTTT.

Concerning this clonotype: This could be a read error, since a much larger clone is one nucleotide away. The V call is TRBV12-3 or TRBV12-4, the J call TRBJ2-7; D is possibly TRBD2 (6 bases). The CDR3 has 13 residues. Trimming stripped 7 bases from V and 3 bases from J, with 13 bases between. The CDR3 sequence is CASKASEDYEQYF. The DNA of the CDR3 is TGTGCCAGCAAGGCTAGCGAGGACTACGAGCAGTACTTC.

This clonotype has a count of ten or more. The chain couples TRBV20-1 to TRBJ2-3; TRBD2 matches at 9 bases. CDR1 and CDR2 from the germline V gene are DFQATT and SNEGSKA (reference sequence). The CDR3 spans 17 residues. With 1 base clipped from V and 2 bases from J, the junction kept 10 bases outside the gene matches. The CDR3 DNA reads as TGCAGTGCTAGAGGGGGTCTAGCGGGGCCCTCCACAGATACGCAGTATTTT. Translated, it gives CSARGGLAGPSTDTQYF.

A few counts support this clonotype. The CDR3 region has the DNA TGTGCCAGGGGAGGGGGCGAATACGAGCAGTACTTC. Its translation is CARGGGEYEQYF. The chain employs TRBV12-3 or TRBV12-4 and TRBJ2-7; D may correspond to TRBD1 or TRBD2 (7 bases each). The ends were cut back, 9 bases at V and 4 bases at J, with 13 bases in the middle. The length of the CDR3 is 12 residues.

The V gene is TRBV4-2, the J gene TRBJ1-5, with a weak D call TRBD1 (5 bases). Trimming removed 0 bases from V and 0 bases from J, with 12 bases in between. This CDR3 is 17 amino acids long. In germline, CDR1 is LGHNA, CDR2 YNFKEQ. The CDR3 here is CASSQETDAYSNQPQHF. The CDR3 nucleotides read TGTGCCAGCAGCCAAGAGACAGATGCTTATAGCAATCAGCCCCAGCATTTT.

The genes are TRBV6-1 and TRBJ1-2; TRBD1 might be the D (5 bases). The length of the CDR3 is 13 residues. The germline gives CDR1 MNHNS, CDR2 SASEGT. V gave up 8 bases and J gave up 1 base, with 11 bases separating them. CDR3 nucleotide sequence: TGTGCCAGCCTGACAGCCTATAACTATGGCTACACCTTC. As protein: CASLTAYNYGYTF.

The chain links TRBV6-1 to TRBJ1-6; 7 nucleotides match TRBD1. V gave up 7 bases and J gave up 5 bases; unmatched junction bases: 5. This CDR3 comprises 14 residues. CDR1 is MNHNS, CDR2 SASEGT, per germline. The CDR3 DNA sequence: TGTGCCAGCAAGTCCGGGACAGATAATTCACCCCTCCACTTT. Protein sequence: CASKSGTDNSPLHF.

The chain uses TRBV9 and TRBJ2-1; maybe TRBD2 (5 bases). The CDR3 totals 14 residues. Trimming stripped 0 bases from V and 9 bases from J, with 13 bases between. CDR1 is SGDLS, CDR2 YYNGEE, per germline. The CDR3, as DNA: TGTGCCAGCAGCGTAGTGGCGACTACCCCTGAGCAGTTCTTC. It yields the protein CASSVVATTPEQFF.

This chain links TRBV18 with TRBJ1-1, with unresolved D. CDR3 length: 14 amino acids. Germline V gene data show CDR1 as KGHSH and CDR2 as LQKENI. The V end was cut by 0 bases, the J end by 4 bases, with 9 bases between. The CDR3 DNA reads TGTGCCAGCTCACCACCAGGGCCCACCACTGAAGCTTTCTTT. It specifies CASSPPGPTTEAFF.

The gene calls are TRBV5-1 and TRBJ2-1; 14 nucleotides match TRBD2. This CDR3 comprises 18 residues. Germline CDR1 and CDR2: SGHRS and YFSETQ. The V and J ends lost 4 bases and 6 bases, in that order; junction bases with no gene match: 12. CDR3 in DNA: TGCGCCAGCAGCCGCGGGACTAGCGGGAGACCCGGGAGCAATGAGCAGTTCTTC. Translation: CASSRGTSGRPGSNEQFF.

The rearrangement joins TRBV12-5 to TRBJ2-7; TRBD1 matches 7 bases. J gave up 1 base and V 5 bases, and 8 bases lay outside the gene matches. Germline CDR1 reads LGHNT; CDR2 reads FRNRAP. The CDR3 consists of 15 residues. In nucleotides, the CDR3 is TGTGCTAGTGGTGATTCGACAGGGCGGTCCTACGAGCAGTACTTC. This sequence encodes CASGDSTGRSYEQYF.

This clonotype was detected ten times or more. The V gene is TRBV20-1, the J gene TRBJ2-4; D gene ambiguous. The CDR3 extends over 12 amino acids. Germline-derived CDR1 and CDR2 are DFQATT and SNEGSKA (reference sequence). V was cut by 3 bases and J by 5 bases, with 8 bases left in between. This CDR3 reads CSASPGENIQYF. The CDR3 DNA reads as TGCAGTGCTAGCCCAGGAGAAAACATTCAGTACTTC.

The table lists this clonotype with a few counts. CDR3 residues: CASSHSLGALTDTQYF. CDR3 DNA: TGCGCCAGCAGCCACTCCTTGGGCGCCCTCACAGATACGCAGTATTTT. The rearrangement joins TRBV4-3 to TRBJ2-3; D unresolved. Deletions cut 3 bases from V and 2 bases from J, with 15 bases between. The CDR3 has 16 amino acids. The germline CDR1 and CDR2 sequences are LGHNA and YSLEER.

This clonotype was found many times. This chain joins TRBV20-1 and TRBJ1-5; TRBD1 might be the D (5 bases). V was pared by 3 bases and J by 6 bases, with 9 bases between. Germline assignment: CDR1 DFQATT and CDR2 SNEGSKA (reference sequence). The length of the CDR3 is 12 residues. CDR3 residues: CSARGGVQPQHF. DNA for the CDR3: TGCAGTGCTAGGGGGGGGGTTCAGCCCCAGCATTTT.

J is TRBJ2-3 and V is TRBV7-2; 16 bases agree with TRBD2. The CDR3 length is 17 residues. Trimming removed 5 bases from V and 7 bases from J; junction bases left unmatched: 9. Germline CDR1 reads SGHTA; CDR2 reads FQGNSA. In nucleotides, the CDR3 is TGTGCCAGCAGCCCGGGACTAGCGGGGGGGCCCTCGCATACGCAGTATTTT. It is translated as CASSPGLAGGPSHTQYF. The full variable domain, completed using reference TRBV7-2 and TRBJ2-3, is GAGVSQSPSNKVTEKGKDVELRCDPISGHTALYWYRQSLGQGLEFLIYFQGNSAPDKSGLPSDRFSAERTGGSVSTLTIQRTQQEDSAVYLCASSPGLAGGPSHTQYFGPGTRLTVL.

The chain joins TRBV4-3 to TRBJ2-7; 11 nucleotides match TRBD2. V was pared by 2 bases and J by 1 base, with 4 bases of the junction left unmatched. From germline, CDR1 is LGHNA and CDR2 YSLEER. CDR3 length: 16 residues. The CDR3 nucleotides read TGCGCCAGCAGCCAAACGGCTAGCGGGGGGTCCTACGAGCAGTACTTC. As protein: CASSQTASGGSYEQYF.

This chain links TRBV12-3 or TRBV12-4 with TRBJ2-1; D is perhaps TRBD1 (6 bases). Trimming shortened V by 8 bases and J by 11 bases, and 16 bases separated the two germline ends. This CDR3 contains 12 residues. The CDR3 region is CASGPRGWKQFF. CDR3 DNA sequence: TGTGCCAGCGGGCCGAGGGGGTGGAAGCAGTTCTTC.

There are many counts of this clonotype. The chain is built from TRBV7-2 and TRBJ2-1, with 13 positions matching TRBD2. Germline V lookup: CDR1 SGHTA, CDR2 FQGNSA. The CDR3 sequence is 16 residues long. Unmatched junction bases numbered 11, after V lost 5 bases and J lost 10 bases. This CDR3 reads CASSRRGLAGVREQFF. In nucleotides, the CDR3 is TGTGCCAGCAGCCGCAGAGGACTAGCGGGAGTTCGCGAGCAGTTCTTC.

As regards this clonotype: This sequence may be a read error, since a much larger clone differs from it by one base. This chain uses TRBV10-3 with TRBJ2-3; D is undetermined. CDR3 length: 14 amino acids. Germline V gene sequence: CDR1 ENHRY, CDR2 SYGVKD. The CDR3 is CAVSPSTGTDTQYF. CDR3 coding DNA: TGTGCCGTCAGCCCTAGTACTGGCACAGATACGCAGTATTTT.